This T cell receptor (beta chain) was found in a study of blood T cell repertoires in COVID-19. Study summary: In each case, the material was cDNA or gDNA derived from T cells, B-cell-depleted T cells, or PBMCs.

While infection was still active, Seattle patients were enrolled and then followed longitudinally. As handled by the study authors: Estimates of nucleated cell counts were drawn from the amplification of reference gene primers. Assay: immunoSEQ multiplex PCR; the TCRdb copy retains only in-frame clones and omits some. From that table come the V and J calls and clone size; the DNA was used to work out D and trimming. The sample lists roughly 300,000 clones, about 90% seen once, with 1.5% to 2% in the top ten. This CDR3 contains 14 residues. V was cut by 5 bases and J by 4 bases, with 12 bases left in between. Germline-derived CDR1 and CDR2 are SGHTA and FQGNSA.

This chain connects TRBV7-2 to TRBJ1-3; D unresolved. This clonotype originated in a young woman with COVID-19, enrolled during active disease. Sequenced: peripheral blood. The CDR3, as DNA: TGTGCCAGCAGCCCCACCTATGAAGGAAACACCATATATTTT. Translation: CASSPTYEGNTIYF.